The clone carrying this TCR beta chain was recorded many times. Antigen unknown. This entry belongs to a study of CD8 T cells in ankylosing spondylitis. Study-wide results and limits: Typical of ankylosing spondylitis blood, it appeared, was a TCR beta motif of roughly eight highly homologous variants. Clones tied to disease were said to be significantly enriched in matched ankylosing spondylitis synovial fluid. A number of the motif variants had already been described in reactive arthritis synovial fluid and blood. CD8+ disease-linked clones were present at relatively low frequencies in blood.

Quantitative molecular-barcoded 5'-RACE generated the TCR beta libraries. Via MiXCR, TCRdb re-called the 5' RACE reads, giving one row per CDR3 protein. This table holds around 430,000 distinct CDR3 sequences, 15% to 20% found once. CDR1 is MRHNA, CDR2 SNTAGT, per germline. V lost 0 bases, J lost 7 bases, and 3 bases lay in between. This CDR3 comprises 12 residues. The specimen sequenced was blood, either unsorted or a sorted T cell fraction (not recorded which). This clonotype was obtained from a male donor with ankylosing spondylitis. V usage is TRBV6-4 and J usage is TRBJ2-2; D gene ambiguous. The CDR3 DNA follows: TGTGCCAGCAGTGACTCGGGCGGGGAGCTGTTTTTT. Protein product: CASSDSGGELFF.